What follows describes a single T cell receptor (beta chain). These data originate in a study of T-cell reconstitution after alpha-beta-depleted transplantation in children. The V and J ends lost 4 bases and 3 bases respectively, with 17 bases between them. Germline-derived CDR1 and CDR2 are DFQATT and SNEGSKA (reference sequence). The CDR3 consists of 15 residues. Preparing the TCRbeta library involved the use of unique molecular identifiers. Each CDR3 protein gets one entry after TCRdb re-called the PCR reads with MiXCR. The repertoire holds approximately 350,000 distinct CDR3 sequences, with 10% as singletons.

Sequencing was performed on PBMCs from the stem cell graft donor, taken from the stem cell graft. The V gene is TRBV20-1, the J gene TRBJ2-3; tentative D call: TRBD2 (5 bases). This TCR derives from a human donor who donated a stem cell graft to a child with acute lymphoblastic leukemia. CDR3 loop: CSATPLAMDTDTQYF. The DNA for the CDR3 is TGCAGTGCTACGCCCTTAGCGATGGATACAGATACGCAGTATTTT.